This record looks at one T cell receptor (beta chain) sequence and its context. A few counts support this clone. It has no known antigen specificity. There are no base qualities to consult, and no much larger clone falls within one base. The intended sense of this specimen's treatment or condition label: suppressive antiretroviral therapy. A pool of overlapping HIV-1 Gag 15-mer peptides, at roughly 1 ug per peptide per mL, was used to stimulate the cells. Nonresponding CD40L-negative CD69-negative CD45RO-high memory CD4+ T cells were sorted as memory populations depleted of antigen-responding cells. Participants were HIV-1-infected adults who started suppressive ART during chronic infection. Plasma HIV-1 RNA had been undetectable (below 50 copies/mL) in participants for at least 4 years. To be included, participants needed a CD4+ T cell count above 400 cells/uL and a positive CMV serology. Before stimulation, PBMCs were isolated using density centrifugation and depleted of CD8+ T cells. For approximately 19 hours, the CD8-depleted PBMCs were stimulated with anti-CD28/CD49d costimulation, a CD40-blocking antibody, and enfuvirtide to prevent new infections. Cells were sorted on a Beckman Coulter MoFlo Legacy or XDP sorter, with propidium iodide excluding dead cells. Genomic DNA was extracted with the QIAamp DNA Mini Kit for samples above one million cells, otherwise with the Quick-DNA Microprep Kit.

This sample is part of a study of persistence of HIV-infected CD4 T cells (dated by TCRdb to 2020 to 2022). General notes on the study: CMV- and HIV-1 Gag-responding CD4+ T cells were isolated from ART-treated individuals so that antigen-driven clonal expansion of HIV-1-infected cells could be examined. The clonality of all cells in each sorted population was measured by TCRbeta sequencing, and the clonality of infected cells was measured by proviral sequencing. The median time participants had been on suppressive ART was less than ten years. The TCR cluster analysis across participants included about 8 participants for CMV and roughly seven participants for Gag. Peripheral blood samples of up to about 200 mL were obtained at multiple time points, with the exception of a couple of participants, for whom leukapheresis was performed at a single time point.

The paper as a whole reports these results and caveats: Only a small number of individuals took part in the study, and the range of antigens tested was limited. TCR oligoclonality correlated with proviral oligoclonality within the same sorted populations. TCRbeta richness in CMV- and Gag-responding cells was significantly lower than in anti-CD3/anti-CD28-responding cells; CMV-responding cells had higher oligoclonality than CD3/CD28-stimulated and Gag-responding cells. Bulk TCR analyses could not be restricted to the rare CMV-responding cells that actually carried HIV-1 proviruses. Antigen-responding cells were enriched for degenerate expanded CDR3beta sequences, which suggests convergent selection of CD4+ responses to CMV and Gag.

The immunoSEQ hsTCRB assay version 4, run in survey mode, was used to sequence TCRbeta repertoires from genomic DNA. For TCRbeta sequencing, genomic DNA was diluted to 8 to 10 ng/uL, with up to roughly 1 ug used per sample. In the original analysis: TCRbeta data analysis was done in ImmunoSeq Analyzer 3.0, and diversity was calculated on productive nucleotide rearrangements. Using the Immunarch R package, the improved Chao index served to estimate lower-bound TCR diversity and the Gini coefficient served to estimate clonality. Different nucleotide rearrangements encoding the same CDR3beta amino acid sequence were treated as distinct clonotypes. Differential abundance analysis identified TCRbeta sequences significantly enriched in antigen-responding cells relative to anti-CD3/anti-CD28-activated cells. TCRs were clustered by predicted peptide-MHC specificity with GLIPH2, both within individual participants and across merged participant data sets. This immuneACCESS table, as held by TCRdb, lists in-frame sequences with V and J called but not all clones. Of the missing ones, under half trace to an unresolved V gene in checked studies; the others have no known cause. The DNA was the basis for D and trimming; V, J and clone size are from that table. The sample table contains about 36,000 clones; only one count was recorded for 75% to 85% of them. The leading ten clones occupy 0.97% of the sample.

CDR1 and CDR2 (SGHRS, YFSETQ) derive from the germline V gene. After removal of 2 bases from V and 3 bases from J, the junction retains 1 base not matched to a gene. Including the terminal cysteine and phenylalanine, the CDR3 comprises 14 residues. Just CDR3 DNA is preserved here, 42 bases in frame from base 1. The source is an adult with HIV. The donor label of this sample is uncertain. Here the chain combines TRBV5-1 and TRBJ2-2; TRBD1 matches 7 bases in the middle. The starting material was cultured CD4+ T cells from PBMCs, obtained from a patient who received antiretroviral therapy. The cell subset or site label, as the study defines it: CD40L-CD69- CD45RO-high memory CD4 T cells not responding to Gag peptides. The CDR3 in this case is CASSFGQDTGELFF. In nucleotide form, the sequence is TGCGCCAGCAGCTTTGGACAGGACACCGGGGAGCTGTTTTTT.